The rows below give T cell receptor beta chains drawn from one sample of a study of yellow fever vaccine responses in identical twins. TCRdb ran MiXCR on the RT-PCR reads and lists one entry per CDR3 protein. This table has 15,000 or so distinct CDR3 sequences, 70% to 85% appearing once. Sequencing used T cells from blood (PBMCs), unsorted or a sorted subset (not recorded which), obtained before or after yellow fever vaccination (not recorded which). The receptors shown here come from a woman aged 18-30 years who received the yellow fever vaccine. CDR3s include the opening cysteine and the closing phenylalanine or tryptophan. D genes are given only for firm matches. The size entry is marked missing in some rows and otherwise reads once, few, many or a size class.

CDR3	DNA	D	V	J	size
CASRETSGRALNTGELFF	TGTGCCAGCAGAGAGACTAGCGGGAGGGCCCTAAACACCGGGGAGCTGTTTTTT	TRBD2	TRBV12-3/TRBV12-4	TRBJ2-2	few
CASKLETTGELFF	TGTGCCAGCAAATTGGAGACGACCGGGGAGCTGTTTTTT	-	TRBV2	TRBJ2-2	-
CASSLGLAGSTGELFF	TGTGCCAGCAGCTTGGGACTAGCGGGCTCCACCGGGGAGCTGTTTTTT	TRBD2	TRBV11-2	TRBJ2-2	-
CATGTSGSWNEQFF	TGTGCCACTGGGACTAGCGGGAGCTGGAATGAGCAGTTCTTC	TRBD2	TRBV7-9	TRBJ2-1	-
CASKEDRDSGYTF	TGTGCCAGCAAAGAGGACAGGGACAGTGGCTACACCTTC	TRBD1	TRBV5-6	TRBJ1-2	few
CASSGDGFLSTDTQYF	TGCGCCAGCAGCGGGGACGGCTTCCTTAGCACAGATACGCAGTATTTT	-	TRBV4-1	TRBJ2-3	-
CASTRSKAGLAKNIQYF	TGTGCCAGCACTAGATCGAAAGCGGGACTAGCCAAAAACATTCAGTACTTC	TRBD2	TRBV28	TRBJ2-4	-
CASKSTWNQPQHF	TGTGCCAGTAAATCGACGTGGAATCAGCCCCAGCATTTT	-	TRBV19	TRBJ1-5	-
CSVEAGSDEKLFF	TGCAGCGTTGAAGCCGGTTCGGATGAAAAACTGTTTTTT	-	TRBV29-1	TRBJ1-4	-
CSARDRSYNEQFF	TGCAGTGCTAGAGATAGGAGCTACAATGAGCAGTTCTTC	-	TRBV20-1	TRBJ2-1	-
CASSFSGGNYNEQFF	TGTGCCAGCAGCTTTAGCGGGGGAAATTACAATGAGCAGTTCTTC	TRBD2	TRBV11-3	TRBJ2-1	few
CASSQPNRPTAGEKLFF	TGTGCCAGCAGTCAACCGAATCGACCAACCGCTGGGGAAAAACTGTTTTTT	-	TRBV28	TRBJ1-4	-
CSATPHTGTRYNEQFF	TGCAGTGCGACCCCACATACCGGGACTAGGTACAATGAGCAGTTCTTC	TRBD2	TRBV20-1	TRBJ2-1	-
CASSPSGGSSGANVLTF	TGTGCCAGCTCACCTTCCGGGGGTAGCTCTGGGGCCAACGTCCTGACTTTC	-	TRBV18	TRBJ2-6	once
CAISDKTGTSGSDEQFF	TGTGCCATCAGCGACAAAACTGGGACTAGCGGGAGCGATGAGCAGTTCTTC	TRBD2	TRBV10-3	TRBJ2-1	-
CASSPNIGLSGVNVLTF	TGTGCCAGCTCACCTAATATCGGACTCTCTGGGGTCAACGTCCTGACTTTC	-	TRBV18	TRBJ2-6	-
CATSESGGDGYTF	TGTGCCACCAGTGAGTCCGGGGGCGATGGCTACACCTTC	-	TRBV24-1	TRBJ1-2	few
CSASLSGGTHNEQFF	TGCAGTGCTTCCTTGTCGGGCGGGACCCACAATGAGCAGTTCTTC	-	TRBV20-1	TRBJ2-1	-
CAAGETDYNEQFF	TGTGCCGCCGGGGAGACCGACTACAATGAGCAGTTCTTC	-	TRBV11-3	TRBJ2-1	few
CASSLGKSMNTGELFF	TGTGCCAGCAGCTTAGGGAAATCGATGAACACCGGGGAGCTGTTTTTT	-	TRBV5-4	TRBJ2-2	-
CSVDGIYNEQFF	TGCAGCGTTGATGGGATATACAATGAGCAGTTCTTC	-	TRBV29-1	TRBJ2-1	-
CSARRDGIYGYTF	TGCAGTGCTCGGAGGGACGGGATCTATGGCTACACCTTC	-	TRBV20-1	TRBJ1-2	-
CASSPGPQTSQYF	TGTGCCAGCAGCCCCGGACCCCAGACATCCCAGTACTTC	-	TRBV7-9	TRBJ2-5	-
CASSPPTGPLFGYTF	TGCGCCAGCTCACCACCGACAGGGCCGTTGTTTGGCTACACCTTC	TRBD1	TRBV18	TRBJ1-2	-
CASSPTAEGETQYF	TGCGCCAGCAGCCCAACAGCGGAGGGGGAGACCCAGTACTTC	-	TRBV5-1	TRBJ2-5	-
CASSQDRRTISNEQFF	TGCGCCAGCAGCCAAGATAGGCGGACTATCAGCAATGAGCAGTTCTTC	-	TRBV4-1	TRBJ2-1	-
CSARNPGAGQPQHF	TGCAGTGCTAGAAACCCGGGGGCAGGTCAGCCCCAGCATTTT	-	TRBV20-1	TRBJ1-5	-
CASSESGVVEQFF	TGCGCCAGCAGTGAGTCGGGCGTTGTTGAGCAGTTCTTC	-	TRBV10-1	TRBJ2-1	-
CASSYSLDKGTYNEQFF	TGTGCCAGCAGTTACTCGTTGGACAAAGGGACCTACAATGAGCAGTTCTTC	-	TRBV6-2/TRBV6-3	TRBJ2-1	-
CASSLADSPLHF	TGTGCCAGCAGCTTGGCGGATTCACCCCTCCACTTT	-	TRBV5-4	TRBJ1-6	-
CASSEAGKVNYGYTF	TGTGCCAGCAGCGAAGCAGGAAAAGTAAACTATGGCTACACCTTC	-	TRBV11-2	TRBJ1-2	-
CASSIRELTDTQYF	TGTGCCAGCAGCATAAGGGAACTCACAGATACGCAGTATTTT	-	TRBV7-9	TRBJ2-3	-
CASSNALGQFF	TGTGCCAGCAGCAACGCCCTGGGGCAGTTCTTC	-	TRBV11-2	TRBJ2-1	-
CASSLVGNQPQHF	TGTGCCAGCAGCCTCGTCGGGAATCAGCCCCAGCATTTT	-	TRBV2	TRBJ1-5	-
CASSPAQDGTYNEQFF	TGTGCCAGCTCCCCCGCCCAGGACGGCACCTACAATGAGCAGTTCTTC	-	TRBV18	TRBJ2-1	-
CSVYSSANYEQYF	TGCAGCGTGTATTCTAGCGCAAACTACGAGCAGTACTTC	-	TRBV29-1	TRBJ2-7	-
CASSLDAGSSSYEQYF	TGCGCCAGCAGCTTGGATGCCGGGAGCTCATCCTACGAGCAGTACTTC	-	TRBV5-1	TRBJ2-7	-
CASSNDGAVNSPLHF	TGTGCCAGCTCAAACGACGGGGCCGTTAATTCACCCCTCCACTTT	-	TRBV18	TRBJ1-6	-
CSVELTGENTGELFF	TGCAGCGTTGAATTGACCGGGGAGAACACCGGGGAGCTGTTTTTT	-	TRBV29-1	TRBJ2-2	-
CASSLRTSGDTDTQYF	TGTGCCAGCAGCCTAAGGACTAGCGGGGACACAGATACGCAGTATTTT	TRBD2	TRBV7-9	TRBJ2-3	-
CSAPRLAGASYEQYF	TGCAGTGCTCCACGACTAGCGGGCGCCTCCTACGAGCAGTACTTC	TRBD2	TRBV20-1	TRBJ2-7	-
CASSQDRNTGELFF	TGCGCCAGCAGCCAAGACAGGAACACCGGGGAGCTGTTTTTT	-	TRBV4-1	TRBJ2-2	-
CASSQARPGVLTF	TGCGCCAGCAGCCAAGCCCGGCCCGGCGTCCTGACTTTC	-	TRBV4-1	TRBJ2-6	-
CSARKAVYNEQFF	TGCAGTGCTAGGAAAGCGGTCTACAATGAGCAGTTCTTC	-	TRBV20-1	TRBJ2-1	-
CASSRDRTDLEAFF	TGTGCCAGCAGCCGAGACAGGACGGATTTAGAAGCTTTCTTT	-	TRBV11-1	TRBJ1-1	-
CASIRENTGELFF	TGTGCCTCAATTAGGGAGAACACCGGGGAGCTGTTTTTT	-	TRBV13	TRBJ2-2	-
CSVPRTGGSYGYTF	TGCAGCGTTCCCCGGACAGGAGGAAGCTATGGCTACACCTTC	TRBD1	TRBV29-1	TRBJ1-2	-
CASSREDSHTDTQYF	TGCGCCAGCAGCCGTGAGGACAGCCACACAGATACGCAGTATTTT	-	TRBV5-1	TRBJ2-3	once
CASSPRLTNTEAFF	TGTGCCAGCTCACCACGTCTAACTAACACTGAAGCTTTCTTT	-	TRBV18	TRBJ1-1	-
CASSWLTNSGNTIYF	TGTGCCAGCAGTTGGCTAACAAACTCTGGAAACACCATATATTTT	-	TRBV12-3/TRBV12-4	TRBJ1-3	-
CATSRSGTGKSYEQYF	TGTGCCACCAGCAGATCCGGGACAGGGAAATCCTACGAGCAGTACTTC	TRBD1	TRBV15	TRBJ2-7	-
CASRSLYNEQFF	TGTGCCAGTAGATCACTGTACAATGAGCAGTTCTTC	-	TRBV19	TRBJ2-1	-
CSARGPTDQPQHF	TGCAGTGCTAGAGGTCCGACAGATCAGCCCCAGCATTTT	-	TRBV20-1	TRBJ1-5	-
CASGLTRTEAFF	TGTGCCAGCGGCTTGACCCGAACTGAAGCTTTCTTT	-	TRBV11-3	TRBJ1-1	-
CSARGGREQPQHF	TGCAGTGCTAGAGGGGGGAGGGAGCAGCCCCAGCATTTT	-	TRBV20-1	TRBJ1-5	-
CASSVAGGTDTQYF	TGCGCCAGCTCGGTGGCGGGAGGGACAGATACGCAGTATTTT	TRBD2	TRBV10-1	TRBJ2-3	once
CASSIRPADTQYF	TGTGCCAGTAGTATTCGGCCCGCAGATACGCAGTATTTT	-	TRBV19	TRBJ2-3	-
CASSFRGTDTQYF	TGTGCCAGCAGTTTCCGGGGCACAGATACGCAGTATTTT	-	TRBV28	TRBJ2-3	once
CASSPRRLTNTGELFF	TGTGCCAGCAGCCCTCGTCGTTTGACAAACACCGGGGAGCTGTTTTTT	-	TRBV4-2	TRBJ2-2	-